A single sample is the source of the 13 T cell receptor beta chains below, sequenced in a study of T cell responses to AZD1222 COVID-19 vaccine. Sequencing used immunoSEQ multiplex PCR; TCRdb keeps in-frame clones, though not all of them. The sample lists tens of thousands of clones, approximately 90% seen once, with over 5.5% in the top ten. Specimen: peripheral blood, collected on day 0 of AZD1222 vaccination. The receptors stem from an adult in good health.

Only one count was recorded for this clone. CDR3 residues: CASSLRVGGVGSEKLFF. The CDR3 coding sequence is TGTGCCAGCAGCTTAAGGGTAGGGGGCGTTGGTAGCGAAAAACTGTTTTTT. This sequence joins TRBV7-9 and TRBJ1-4; TRBD1 aligns across 7 bases. This CDR3 comprises 17 residues. J was trimmed by 8 bases and V by 2 bases; bases with no gene match: 14. In germline, CDR1 is SEHNR, CDR2 FQNEAQ (reference sequence). The full variable domain, completed using reference TRBV7-9 and TRBJ1-4, is DTGVSQNPRHKITKRGQNVTFRCDPISEHNRLYWYRQTLGQGPEFLTYFQNEAQLEKSRLLSDRFSAERPKGSFSTLEIQRTEQGDSAMYLCASSLRVGGVGSEKLFFGSGTQLSVL.

V is TRBV7-2 and J is TRBJ1-1; D uncertain. The length of the CDR3 is 14 residues. The V gene's germline CDR1 is SGHTA and CDR2 FQGNSA. V lost 2 bases to trimming and J lost 1 base, with 8 bases between them. The CDR3 coding sequence is TGTGCCAGCAGCTTAACTACCTCGAACACTGAAGCTTTCTTT. This sequence encodes CASSLTTSNTEAFF.

The genes are TRBV6-5 and TRBJ1-5; D is unresolved. The CDR3 consists of 15 residues. The ends were cut back, 6 bases at V and 4 bases at J, with 16 bases in the middle. Germline lookup yields CDR1 MNHEY and CDR2 SVGAGI. CDR3 nucleotide sequence: TGTGCCAGCAGCTTAACATCTCCAAGGAATCAGCCCCAGCATTTT. Translation: CASSLTSPRNQPQHF.

The V call is TRBV3-1 (or the pseudogene TRBV3-2), the J call TRBJ2-3, with D possibly TRBD1 on 6 matching bases. Germline V gene sequence: CDR1 LGHDT, CDR2 YNNKEL (reference sequence). CDR3 length: 16 residues. The ends were cut back, 1 base at V and 2 bases at J, with 13 bases in the middle. CDR3 nucleotides: TGTGCCAGCAGCCAAGTGGACAGTGCCCTCACAGATACGCAGTATTTT. This encodes CASSQVDSALTDTQYF.

The chain employs TRBV27 and TRBJ2-3; TRBD2 matches at 10 bases. Trimming took 3 bases from V and 6 from J; bases not matched to a gene: 3. The CDR3 contains 14 residues. Germline assignment: CDR1 MNHEY and CDR2 SMNVEV (reference sequence). CDR3 bases: TGTGCCAGCAGTTTTGCACTAGCGGGGGATACGCAGTATTTT. Its translation is CASSFALAGDTQYF.

The V call is TRBV12-3 or TRBV12-4, the J call TRBJ2-7; D may be TRBD1 (6 bases). V lost 6 bases to trimming and J lost 6 bases, with 12 bases between them. The CDR3 runs 12 residues. This chain's CDR3 is CASRTGRGEQYF. CDR3 DNA sequence: TGTGCCAGCAGGACAGGTAGAGGCGAGCAGTACTTC.

The chain carries TRBV7-9 and TRBJ1-2; D not resolved. Germline CDR1 is SEHNR and CDR2 is FQNEAQ (reference sequence). Trimming removed 8 bases from V and 1 base from J, with 20 bases in between. This CDR3 is 16 amino acids long. The CDR3 reads CASLPVETSHNYGYTF. Here the CDR3 DNA reads TGTGCCAGCCTCCCGGTGGAGACGTCCCATAACTATGGCTACACCTTC.

V and J are TRBV19 and TRBJ1-2; maybe TRBD1 (5 bases). The germline gives CDR1 LNHDA, CDR2 SQIVND (reference sequence). The CDR3 extends over 12 amino acids. Trimming took 1 base from V and 7 from J, leaving 7 bases between them. The CDR3 DNA reads TGTGCCAGTAGTATAGGTGGGGCTGGCTACACCTTC. Translation gives CASSIGGAGYTF.

This chain uses TRBV3-1 (or the pseudogene TRBV3-2) with TRBJ2-1; D perhaps matches TRBD1 (5 bases). The CDR3 runs to 15 residues. Germline assignment: CDR1 LGHDT and CDR2 YNNKEL (reference sequence). Trimming shortened V by 1 base and J by 7 bases, and 14 bases separated the two germline ends. CDR3 DNA: TGTGCCAGCAGCCAAGGGGCAGGGCCGATGAATGAGCAGTTCTTC. Amino acid sequence: CASSQGAGPMNEQFF.

This rearrangement joins TRBV7-2 to TRBJ2-5; no definite D call. Trimming took 2 bases from V and 5 from J, leaving 12 bases between them. CDR1 and CDR2 from the germline V gene are SGHTA and FQGNSA. This CDR3 has 14 residues. As DNA, the CDR3 is TGTGCCAGCAGCTTATCTGGGGTAGGGGAGACCCAGTACTTC. This codes for CASSLSGVGETQYF.

The chain carries TRBV9 and TRBJ1-1; 8 bases map to TRBD1. V shed 7 bases and J 0 bases; nucleotides not matched to a gene: 5. Looked up from germline, CDR1 is SGDLS and CDR2 is YYNGEE. There are 14 residues in the CDR3. The CDR3 is CASGTGGVNTEAFF. In DNA, the CDR3 is TGTGCCAGCGGTACAGGGGGAGTGAACACTGAAGCTTTCTTT.

The rearrangement links TRBV2 to TRBJ2-5, with D possibly matching TRBD1 (7 bases). With 7 bases removed from V and 9 bases from J, the gap between germline ends came to 18 bases. CDR3 size: 13 residues. Germline V gene sequence: CDR1 SNHLY, CDR2 FYNNEI. The CDR3 spells CASKAQGGVAQYF. Here the CDR3 DNA reads TGTGCCAGCAAGGCTCAGGGGGGAGTGGCCCAGTACTTC.

The V gene is TRBV7-2, the J gene TRBJ1-1; TRBD1 agrees at 7 bases. The CDR3 is 14 amino acids. Unmatched junction bases numbered 8, after V lost 5 bases and J lost 5 bases. CDR1 is SGHTA and CDR2 is FQGNSA in the germline V gene. The CDR3 spells CASSPSTGTTEAFF. The DNA of the CDR3 is TGTGCCAGCAGCCCCTCGACAGGGACGACTGAAGCTTTCTTT.